This entry describes one T cell receptor beta chain. Its antigen is undetermined. The CDR3 consists of 15 residues. Germline CDR1 LNHDA, CDR2 SQIVND (reference sequence). V was clipped by 7 bases and J by 3 bases; unmatched bases: 11. Only in-frame clones appear in the TCRdb table, and some are missing; sequencing was by immunoSEQ multiplex PCR. The profile shows around 450,000 clones, about 88% of them singletons. This sample stems from a study of Ad26.COV2.S vaccination and SARS-CoV-2 variants. In the study overall: By the intramuscular route, Ad26.COV2.S was given once, or twice 56 days apart. Study-level results: Reportedly, after vaccination the spike-specific CD8+ and CD4+ T cell responses displayed substantial breadth.

Treatment reported: some 20 received Ad26.COV2.S at low or high dose, single or two shots; roughly 5 received placebo; per-sample allocation not given. The samples were gathered on day 63 after the first injection of vaccine or placebo. The donor's status was that of an adult aged 18-55 years in Boston. The study used a vaccine consisting of an Ad26 vector that expressed Wuhan-strain SARS-CoV-2 spike. The TCR was taken from a person aged 18 to 59 who received the Ad26.COV2.S COVID-19 vaccine or a placebo. This chain joins TRBV19 and TRBJ1-2, with 7 bases that match TRBD1. The material was peripheral blood, obtained in a trial of Ad26.COV2.S vaccine versus placebo. The chain's CDR3 is CASNPSTGSYYGYTF. CDR3 nucleotide sequence: TGTGCCAGTAACCCATCGACAGGGTCTTACTATGGCTACACCTTC.